The entry that follows covers one TCR beta chain sequence. These data originate in a study of cytomegalovirus exposure and HLA in healthy donors. Germline assignment: CDR1 PRHDT and CDR2 FYEKMQ (reference sequence). The CDR3 loop spans 15 amino acids. V lost 2 bases and J lost 3; bases outside the gene matches: 3. PCR primers comprised 60 Vbeta and 13 Jbeta primers. Profiled with immunoSEQ multiplex PCR; TCRdb holds only in-frame clones, not every one. The profile shows about 140,000 clones, approximately 71% of them singletons. The sample comprised PBMCs. This TCR was sampled from a man aged 25 to 40 in good health and CMV-seronegative. The chain employs TRBV13 and TRBJ2-3, with 9 bases lining up with TRBD1. DNA of the CDR3: TGTGCCAGCAGCTTACGGGACAGGGTTACAGATACGCAGTATTTT. Translating it yields CASSLRDRVTDTQYF.